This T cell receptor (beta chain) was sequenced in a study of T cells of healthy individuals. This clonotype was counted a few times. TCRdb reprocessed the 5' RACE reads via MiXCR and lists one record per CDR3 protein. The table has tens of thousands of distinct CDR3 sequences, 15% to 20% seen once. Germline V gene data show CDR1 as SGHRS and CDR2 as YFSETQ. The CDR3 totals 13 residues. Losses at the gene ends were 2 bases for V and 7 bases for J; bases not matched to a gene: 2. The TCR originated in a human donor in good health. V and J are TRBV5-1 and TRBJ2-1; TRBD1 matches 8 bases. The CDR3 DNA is TGCGCCAGCAGCTTACAGGGGGAGAATGAGCAGTTCTTC. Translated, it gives CASSLQGENEQFF.